The 29 T cell receptor beta chains presented below share a single source sample, sequenced in a study of long-term antiretroviral therapy in people with HIV. At survey level, the immunoSEQ assay was run in its v3.0 version. The data were produced by immunoSEQ multiplex PCR, yet TCRdb's version contains in-frame clones alone and is incomplete. The repertoire includes around 33,000 clones, about 80% of them detected once, and 7.9% sits in the top ten. Source: unsorted PBMCs, taken 0.4 years before starting antiretroviral therapy. The receptors were sampled from a man younger than 35 with HIV.

This clone was observed a handful of times. The rearrangement uses TRBV6-4 and TRBJ2-1; D might be TRBD1 (6 bases). CDR1 is MRHNA, CDR2 SNTAGT, per germline. Trimming left V 4 bases short and J 7 bases short, with 14 bases between. This CDR3 spans 14 amino acids. Written as DNA, the CDR3 is TGTGCCAGCAGTGGTCCGGGACAATCGAATGAGCAGTTCTTC. It translates to CASSGPGQSNEQFF.

The chain joins TRBV6-6 to TRBJ1-2, with TRBD1 as a possible D gene (6 bases). With 10 bases removed from V and 6 bases from J, the gap between germline ends came to 12 bases. This CDR3 region has 11 residues. CDR1 is MNHNY and CDR2 is SVGAGI in the germline V gene (reference sequence). The CDR3 sequence: CATPSGDGYTF. For the CDR3, the DNA is TGTGCCACCCCCTCAGGGGATGGCTACACCTTC.

The chain links TRBV30 to TRBJ2-5; 10 bases line up with TRBD2. Unmatched junction bases numbered 11, after V lost 0 bases and J lost 4 bases. The germline V gene encodes CDR1 GTSNPN and CDR2 SVGIG (reference sequence). This CDR3 spans 17 amino acids. The CDR3 DNA sequence: TGTGCCTGGAGTGTCCGTTGGCCTAGCGGGAGCACAGAGACCCAGTACTTC. Translation: CAWSVRWPSGSTETQYF.

This clone has just one count. The genes are TRBV6-6 and TRBJ1-3; D not resolved. V lost 7 bases and J lost 2, with 3 bases in between. Germline V gene sequence: CDR1 MNHNY, CDR2 SVGAGI (reference sequence). The CDR3 has 11 amino acids. CDR3 nucleotides: TGTGCCAGCAATACTGGAAACACCATATATTTT. Encoded protein: CASNTGNTIYF.

The rearrangement links TRBV30 to TRBJ1-2; unclear D gene. The CDR3 consists of 14 residues. Trimming removed 0 bases at V and 4 bases at J, with 12 bases between. Per germline, CDR1 GTSNPN and CDR2 SVGIG (reference sequence). CDR3 sequence reads: CAWSVGGPGYGYTF. In nucleotides, the CDR3 is TGTGCCTGGAGTGTGGGCGGGCCGGGCTATGGCTACACCTTC.

The V call is TRBV5-1, the J call TRBJ1-1, with D maybe TRBD1 (5 bases). Between the trimmed V and J ends, which lost 4 bases and 1 base, there was a span of 17 bases. Germline values: CDR1 SGHRS, CDR2 YFSETQ. CDR3 length: 16 residues. CDR3 residues: CASSLQPGGENTEAFF. CDR3 sequence (DNA): TGCGCCAGCAGCCTACAACCGGGGGGAGAGAACACTGAAGCTTTCTTT.

The chain joins TRBV13 to TRBJ2-3; TRBD1 might be the D (6 bases). The CDR3 consists of 13 residues. Trimming pared 5 bases from V and 5 bases from J, leaving 11 bases between. CDR1 and CDR2 from the germline V gene are PRHDT and FYEKMQ (reference sequence). The CDR3 is CASSEQGGDTQYF. In nucleotides, the CDR3 is TGTGCCAGCAGCGAACAGGGTGGAGATACGCAGTATTTT.

The chain joins TRBV2 to TRBJ2-1, with a possible D match to TRBD2 (6 bases). The germline CDR1 and CDR2 sequences are SNHLY and FYNNEI. CDR3 length equals 15 residues. V was shortened by 8 bases and J by 7 bases, with 21 bases between the two germline ends. CDR3: CASWQAANGGNEQFF. The CDR3 coding sequence is TGTGCCAGCTGGCAGGCCGCTAATGGAGGGAATGAGCAGTTCTTC.

V is TRBV27 and J is TRBJ2-7, with TRBD1 matching 8 bases. Germline lookup yields CDR1 MNHEY and CDR2 SMNVEV (reference sequence). The CDR3 is 14 residues long. J was trimmed by 3 bases and V by 5 bases; bases with no gene match: 6. CDR3 region: CASSLRDRHYEQYF. Written as DNA, the CDR3 is TGTGCCAGCAGTCTCCGGGACAGGCACTACGAGCAGTACTTC.

The chain links TRBV28 to TRBJ2-4; 12 bases map to TRBD2. CDR1 MDHEN and CDR2 SYDVKM come from the germline V gene. V dropped 5 bases and J dropped 1; count of bases not matched to a gene: 3. CDR3 size: 16 residues. CDR3 in amino acids: CASSPGLAGAKNIQYF. Written as DNA, the CDR3 is TGTGCCAGCAGTCCTGGACTAGCGGGGGCCAAAAACATTCAGTACTTC. Combining the CDR3 with reference TRBV28 and TRBJ2-4 gives the whole variable domain DVKVTQSSRYLVKRTGEKVFLECVQDMDHENMFWYRQDPGLGLRLIYFSYDVKMKEKGDIPEGYSVSREKKERFSLILESASTNQTSMYLCASSPGLAGAKNIQYFGAGTRLSVL.

The gene calls are TRBV5-6 and TRBJ1-1; D possibly corresponds to TRBD1 (5 bases). V lost 4 bases to trimming and J lost 5 bases, with 18 bases between them. The germline CDR1 and CDR2 sequences are SGHDT and YYEEEE. The CDR3 loop spans 15 amino acids. As DNA, the CDR3 is TGTGCCAGCAGCCACACCGGACGGGGCGAGACTGAAGCTTTCTTT. This codes for CASSHTGRGETEAFF.

The rearrangement links TRBV15 to TRBJ1-4; D remains ambiguous. The germline V gene has CDR1 LNHNV and CDR2 YYDKDF (reference sequence). V lost 0 bases and J lost 8, with 13 bases in between. The length of the CDR3 is 15 residues. The CDR3 sequence is CATSRDYGAGEKLFF. CDR3 nucleotides: TGTGCCACCAGCAGAGATTACGGAGCGGGGGAAAAACTGTTTTTT.

The chain employs TRBV18 and TRBJ2-7, with 11 bases identical to TRBD2. V shed 3 bases and J 3 bases; nucleotides not matched to a gene: 16. CDR1 is KGHSH and CDR2 is LQKENI in the germline V gene. This CDR3 is 19 amino acids long. The CDR3 sequence is CASSPPLTLTSGIVYEQYF. CDR3 bases: TGTGCCAGCTCACCTCCCTTGACCCTGACTAGCGGGATTGTCTACGAGCAGTACTTC. The whole variable domain, remainder taken from reference TRBV18 and TRBJ2-7, is NAGVMQNPRHLVRRRGQEARLRCSPMKGHSHVYWYRQLPEEGLKFMVYLQKENIIDESGMPKERFSAEFPKEGPSILRIQQVVRGDSAAYFCASSPPLTLTSGIVYEQYFGPGTRLTVT.

This clone came up a few times. The V and J genes are TRBV13 and TRBJ2-2, with a tentative D call TRBD1 (6 bases). The V gene's germline CDR1 is PRHDT and CDR2 FYEKMQ (reference sequence). This CDR3 region has 14 residues. Trimming cost V 5 bases and J 6 bases, with 13 bases left between them. CDR3 in amino acids: CASSPQGGAGELFF. The CDR3 DNA reads TGTGCCAGCAGCCCACAGGGTGGCGCCGGGGAGCTGTTTTTT.

The rearrangement uses TRBV18 and TRBJ2-7, with TRBD2 identical over 16 bases. The J segment lost 4 bases and the V segment lost 4 bases, leaving 10 bases of the junction unmatched. The CDR3 has 18 residues. The germline V gene has CDR1 KGHSH and CDR2 LQKENI. The chain's CDR3 is CASSHSPGTSGRAYEQYF. Written as DNA, the CDR3 is TGTGCCAGCTCACATTCGCCCGGGACTAGCGGGAGGGCTTACGAGCAGTACTTC.

CDR3 amino acids: CASSLTGTYEQYF. CDR3 sequence (DNA): TGTGCCAGCAGCCTGACAGGGACCTACGAGCAGTACTTC. V gene TRBV6-1 combines with J gene TRBJ2-7, with TRBD1 identical over 7 bases. The CDR3 has 13 residues. Germline trimming cut 6 bases from V and 2 bases from J; bases unmatched to any gene: 4. Germline CDR1 reads MNHNS; CDR2 reads SASEGT.

The V call is TRBV27, the J call TRBJ2-2; 10 nucleotides line up with TRBD2. Germline V CDR1 and CDR2: MNHEY, SMNVEV (reference sequence). This CDR3 has 14 amino acids. J was trimmed by 4 bases and V by 6 bases; bases with no gene match: 2. The CDR3 DNA follows: TGTGCCAGCAGGATAGCGGGGGGCACCGGGGAGCTGTTTTTT. This gives the protein CASRIAGGTGELFF.

This clone appeared a few times. The CDR3 DNA reads TGTGCCAGCAGCCCCTACCCGCCAAAATCCACAGAGAACACTGAAGCTTTCTTT. Amino acids: CASSPYPPKSTENTEAFF. V usage is TRBV7-3 and J usage is TRBJ1-1; D not resolved. Germline CDR1 reads SGHTA; CDR2 reads FQGTGA. The CDR3 is made up of 18 amino acids. Trimming took 5 bases from V and 1 from J, leaving 23 bases between them.

This chain joins TRBV9 and TRBJ1-3; possibly TRBD1 for D (5 bases). The CDR3 contains 15 residues. Trimming took off 0 bases at V and 2 bases at J, with 9 bases between the two ends. Germline lookup yields CDR1 SGDLS and CDR2 YYNGEE. The CDR3 region is CASSVDGGAGNTIYF. The DNA of the CDR3 is TGTGCCAGCAGCGTAGACGGGGGAGCTGGAAACACCATATATTTT.

This chain links TRBV6-5 with TRBJ1-1; D perhaps matches TRBD1 (5 bases). V lost 2 bases to trimming and J lost 5 bases, with 15 bases between them. In germline, CDR1 is MNHEY, CDR2 SVGAGI. CDR3 length: 15 residues. CDR3: CASSYILGGSTEAFF. As DNA, the CDR3 is TGTGCCAGCAGTTACATATTGGGGGGTTCTACTGAAGCTTTCTTT.

Only a few counts were recorded for this clone. The chain uses TRBV4-1 and TRBJ2-1; perhaps TRBD2 as D (6 bases). This CDR3 has 13 residues. V was pared by 4 bases and J by 7 bases, with 11 bases between. Germline lookup yields CDR1 MGHRA and CDR2 YSYEKL. CDR3 amino acids: CASSLQLANEQFF. The CDR3 DNA follows: TGCGCCAGCAGCCTCCAACTAGCTAATGAGCAGTTCTTC.

The chain carries TRBV19 and TRBJ2-1; D may be TRBD1 or TRBD2 (9 bases each). The germline V and J ends were trimmed by 9 bases and 5 bases, with 32 bases remaining between them. The CDR3 has 19 residues. Germline CDR1 LNHDA, CDR2 SQIVND (reference sequence). CDR3 region: CARRTGDTTSSGNDNEQFF. DNA of the CDR3: TGTGCCAGGAGGACAGGGGACACCACGTCTAGCGGGAATGACAATGAGCAGTTCTTC.

This chain uses TRBV27 with TRBJ2-7; D remains unclear. The CDR3 runs 13 residues. V shed 3 bases and J shed 3 bases, with 9 bases lying between them. Looked up from germline, CDR1 is MNHEY and CDR2 is SMNVEV (reference sequence). CDR3 nucleotides: TGTGCCAGCAGTTTTCACCAGCACTACGAGCAGTACTTC. Its translation is CASSFHQHYEQYF.

The chain joins TRBV9 to TRBJ1-5, with D hard to call. The CDR3 totals 12 residues. The germline V and J ends were trimmed by 2 bases and 4 bases, with 4 bases remaining between them. In germline, CDR1 is SGDLS, CDR2 YYNGEE. The CDR3: CASSVGNQPQHF. DNA of the CDR3: TGTGCCAGCAGCGTGGGTAATCAGCCCCAGCATTTT.

V is TRBV7-9 and J is TRBJ2-3; D is possibly TRBD1 or TRBD2 (6 bases each). CDR3 length: 17 residues. CDR1 is SEHNR and CDR2 is FQNEAQ in the germline V gene (reference sequence). The V end was cut by 1 base, the J end by 3 bases, with 17 bases between. The CDR3 here is CASSLGRAGGLTDTQYF. Here the CDR3 DNA reads TGTGCCAGCAGCTTAGGGAGGGCCGGGGGCTTGACAGATACGCAGTATTTT. The whole variable domain, remainder taken from reference TRBV7-9 and TRBJ2-3, is DTGVSQNPRHKITKRGQNVTFRCDPISEHNRLYWYRQTLGQGPEFLTYFQNEAQLEKSRLLSDRFSAERPKGSFSTLEIQRTEQGDSAMYLCASSLGRAGGLTDTQYFGPGTRLTVL.

The V gene is TRBV11-2, the J gene TRBJ2-3; 7 nucleotides match TRBD2. This CDR3 is built from 17 residues. The trim removed 2 bases at V and 4 bases at J, leaving 12 bases unmatched. CDR1 SGHAT and CDR2 FQNNGV come from the germline V gene. The CDR3 bases are TGTGCCAGCAGCTTATGGGGGTCCAGCGGGACGGCAGATACGCAGTATTTT. Amino acids: CASSLWGSSGTADTQYF.

The rearrangement links TRBV4-2 to TRBJ2-1; TRBD2 is a possible D gene (6 bases). V lost 6 bases and J 7 bases, leaving 19 bases between the germline ends. Per germline, CDR1 LGHNA and CDR2 YNFKEQ. The length of the CDR3 is 15 residues. CDR3 protein: CASRVRAGPGNEQFF. CDR3 DNA: TGTGCCAGCAGAGTCAGGGCGGGACCTGGTAATGAGCAGTTCTTC.

CDR3 sequence: CASSFGGSMNEQFF. Here the CDR3 DNA reads TGCGCCAGCAGTTTCGGCGGGAGTATGAATGAGCAGTTCTTC. The chain couples TRBV5-1 to TRBJ2-1; 7 bases are shared with TRBD2. Germline V lookup: CDR1 SGHRS, CDR2 YFSETQ. The CDR3 consists of 14 residues. V was clipped by 5 bases and J by 7 bases; unmatched bases: 9.

The V call is TRBV2, the J call TRBJ1-2, with D unresolved. The CDR3 totals 15 residues. V was pared by 4 bases and J by 0 bases, with 12 bases between. Per germline, CDR1 SNHLY and CDR2 FYNNEI. CDR3 sequence (DNA): TGTGCCAGCAGTGGGTCGGGCAGCGCTAACTATGGCTACACCTTC. Translating it yields CASSGSGSANYGYTF. The whole variable domain, remainder taken from reference TRBV2 and TRBJ1-2, is EPEVTQTPSHQVTQMGQEVILRCVPISNHLYFYWYRQILGQKVEFLVSFYNNEISEKSEIFDDQFSVERPDGSNFTLKIRSTKLEDSAMYFCASSGSGSANYGYTFGSGTRLTVV.